One sample yielded the 10 T cell receptor beta chains listed below, sequenced in a study of T cells in Graves' hyperthyroidism and ophthalmopathy. The TCR beta CDR3 regions underwent amplification using RNA transcripts as the source. HTBI primers were employed in a first-round RT-PCR of the TCR CDR3. TCRdb used MiXCR to reprocess the multiplex PCR reads, holding one entry per CDR3 protein. The table has about 290,000 distinct CDR3 sequences, around 19% seen once. Specimen: blood. The receptors stem from a man over 45 with Graves' ophthalmopathy.

In this sample, this clonotype turned up a few times. The chain recombines TRBV7-9 with TRBJ2-1; unclear D gene. The CDR3 consists of 13 residues. Germline V gene data show CDR1 as SEHNR and CDR2 as FQNEAQ (reference sequence). Trimming pared 3 bases from V and 6 bases from J, leaving 9 bases between. CDR3 in DNA: TGTGCCAGCAGCTTTGGCCAGTCCAATGAGCAGTTCTTC. This gives the protein CASSFGQSNEQFF.

This clonotype was seen more than once but under ten times. This chain links TRBV7-9 with TRBJ1-2; D might be TRBD1 (5 bases). Germline-derived CDR1 and CDR2 are SEHNR and FQNEAQ (reference sequence). The CDR3 consists of 11 residues. The V gene lost 4 bases and the J gene lost 12 bases, with 12 bases spanning the gap. The CDR3 region is CASSSGLRHTF. The CDR3 nucleotides read TGTGCCAGCAGCTCGGGACTCCGGCACACCTTC.

This clonotype was counted ten times or more. The CDR3 DNA follows: TGTGCCAGCAGCTTGCAGGGGCTAGCGGGAGTTGTAATCGATACGCAGTATTTT. Translation gives CASSLQGLAGVVIDTQYF. The chain couples TRBV12-3 or TRBV12-4 to TRBJ2-3, with 10 positions matching TRBD2. This CDR3 has 18 residues. V trimming: 6 bases; J trimming: 6 bases; junction bases outside the gene matches: 18.

This clonotype was recorded many times. The chain recombines TRBV29-1 with TRBJ2-5; D assignment may be TRBD1 or TRBD2 (5 bases each). Germline V gene data show CDR1 as SQVTM and CDR2 as ANQGSEA. The length of the CDR3 is 15 residues. V gave up 2 bases and J gave up 0 bases, with 13 bases separating them. CDR3 nucleotide sequence: TGCAGCGTTGAAACCGGGACGAGGAACCAAGAGACCCAGTACTTC. It encodes CSVETGTRNQETQYF.

The CDR3: CASSGTGGKNTGELFF. Written as DNA, the CDR3 is TGTGCCAGCAGTGGAACAGGCGGAAAGAACACCGGGGAGCTGTTTTTT. The chain uses TRBV7-6 and TRBJ2-2; tentative D call: TRBD1 (5 bases). CDR1 and CDR2 (germline): SGHVS, FNYEAQ. V lost 6 bases, J lost 1 base, and 15 bases lay in between. The CDR3 has 16 residues.

In this sample, this clonotype turned up many times. V usage is TRBV7-8 and J usage is TRBJ2-5, with D perhaps assigned TRBD1 or TRBD2 (5 bases each). The germline V gene has CDR1 SGHVS and CDR2 FQNEAQ. CDR3 length: 14 residues. Between the trimmed V and J ends, which lost 4 bases and 4 bases, there was a span of 13 bases. CDR3 loop: CASSYGTSRETQYF. For the CDR3, the DNA is TGTGCCAGCAGCTACGGGACGTCCCGAGAGACCCAGTACTTC.

This clonotype was picked up a small number of times. V usage is TRBV6-1 and J usage is TRBJ2-1; TRBD1 matches at 8 bases. V was clipped by 3 bases and J by 4 bases; unmatched bases: 2. The CDR3 contains 14 residues. Per germline, CDR1 MNHNS and CDR2 SASEGT. The chain's CDR3 is CASSDWTGYNEQFF. CDR3 DNA sequence: TGTGCCAGCAGTGATTGGACAGGGTACAATGAGCAGTTCTTC.

This clonotype was recorded a few times. The rearrangement links TRBV30 to TRBJ2-2; tentatively, D is TRBD1 (6 bases). Germline CDR1 reads GTSNPN; CDR2 reads SVGIG (reference sequence). The CDR3 consists of 16 residues. The ends were cut back, 1 base at V and 6 bases at J, with 18 bases in the middle. The CDR3 DNA is TGTGCCTGGAGTGGAGCAAACGAGAGGGGGTCCGGGGAGCTGTTTTTT. Its translation is CAWSGANERGSGELFF.

The chain is built from TRBV6-1 and TRBJ2-7; 8 nucleotides line up with TRBD1. The V gene end was trimmed by 5 bases and the J gene end by 2 bases; junction bases not matched to a gene: 8. The CDR3 totals 15 residues. The V gene's germline CDR1 is MNHNS and CDR2 SASEGT. CDR3 loop: CASSLMGQETYEQYF. DNA of the CDR3: TGTGCCAGCAGTTTGATGGGACAGGAGACCTACGAGCAGTACTTC.

The chain combines TRBV9 with TRBJ2-1, with D possibly TRBD2 on 6 matching bases. This CDR3 contains 17 residues. The germline gives CDR1 SGDLS, CDR2 YYNGEE. Trimming took off 4 bases at V and 3 bases at J, with 20 bases between the two ends. The CDR3 region has the DNA TGTGCCAGCAGCCCTCGTCTAGCGCCTACCGGCTACAATGAGCAGTTCTTC. Residues: CASSPRLAPTGYNEQFF.